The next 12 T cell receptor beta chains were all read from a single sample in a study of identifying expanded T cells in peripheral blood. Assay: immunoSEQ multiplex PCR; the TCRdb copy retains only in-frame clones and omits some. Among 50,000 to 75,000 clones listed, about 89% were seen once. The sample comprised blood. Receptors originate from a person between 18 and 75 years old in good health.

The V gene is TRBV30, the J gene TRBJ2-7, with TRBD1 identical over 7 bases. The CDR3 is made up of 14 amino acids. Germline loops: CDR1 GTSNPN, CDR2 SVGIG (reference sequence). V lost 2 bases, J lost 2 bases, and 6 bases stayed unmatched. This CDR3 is CAWSLGTAAYEQYF. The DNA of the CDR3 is TGTGCCTGGAGTCTTGGGACAGCCGCCTACGAGCAGTACTTC.

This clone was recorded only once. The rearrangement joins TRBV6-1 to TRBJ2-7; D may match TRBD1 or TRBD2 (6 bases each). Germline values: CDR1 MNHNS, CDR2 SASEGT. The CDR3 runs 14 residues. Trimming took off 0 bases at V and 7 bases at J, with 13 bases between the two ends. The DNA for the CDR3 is TGTGCCAGCAGTGAAGCGGGGGGCGCAAGTGAGCAGTACTTC. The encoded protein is CASSEAGGASEQYF.

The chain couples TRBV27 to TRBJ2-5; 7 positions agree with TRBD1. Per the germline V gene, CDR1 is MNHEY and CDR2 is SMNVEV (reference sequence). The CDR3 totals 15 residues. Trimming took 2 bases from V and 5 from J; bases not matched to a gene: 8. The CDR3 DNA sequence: TGTGCCAGCAGTTTAATGCAAGGGGGCCGGGAGACCCAGTACTTC. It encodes CASSLMQGGRETQYF.

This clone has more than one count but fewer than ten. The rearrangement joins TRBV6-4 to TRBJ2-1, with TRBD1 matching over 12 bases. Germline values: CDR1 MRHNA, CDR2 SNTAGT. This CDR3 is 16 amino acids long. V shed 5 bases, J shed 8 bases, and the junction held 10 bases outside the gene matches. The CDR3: CASSSTGTGGSDEQFF. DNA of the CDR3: TGTGCCAGCAGTTCCACCGGGACAGGGGGCTCGGATGAGCAGTTCTTC.

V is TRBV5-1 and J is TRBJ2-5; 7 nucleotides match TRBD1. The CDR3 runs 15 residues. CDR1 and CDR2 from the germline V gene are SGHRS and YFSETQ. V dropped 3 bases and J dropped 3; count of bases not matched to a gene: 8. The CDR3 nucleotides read TGCGCCAGCAGCTGGATGGGACAGACAAAAGAGACCCAGTACTTC. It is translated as CASSWMGQTKETQYF.

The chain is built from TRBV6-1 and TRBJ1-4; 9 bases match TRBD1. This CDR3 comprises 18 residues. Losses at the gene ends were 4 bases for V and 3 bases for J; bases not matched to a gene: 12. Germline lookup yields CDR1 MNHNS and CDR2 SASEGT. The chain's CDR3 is CASSGGYRGRSPNEKLFF. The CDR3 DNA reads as TGTGCCAGCAGTGGGGGCTACAGGGGGCGTTCGCCTAATGAAAAACTGTTTTTT.

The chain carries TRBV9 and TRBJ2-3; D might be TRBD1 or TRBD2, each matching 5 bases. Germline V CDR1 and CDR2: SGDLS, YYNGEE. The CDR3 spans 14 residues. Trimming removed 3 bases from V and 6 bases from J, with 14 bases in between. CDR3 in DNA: TGTGCCAGCAGCGGAGGGACCTTTTCCGATACGCAGTATTTT. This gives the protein CASSGGTFSDTQYF.

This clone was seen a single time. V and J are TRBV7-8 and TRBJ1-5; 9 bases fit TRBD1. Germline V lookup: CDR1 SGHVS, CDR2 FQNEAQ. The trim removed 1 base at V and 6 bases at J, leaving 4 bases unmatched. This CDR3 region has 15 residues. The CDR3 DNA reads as TGTGCCAGCAGCTTAGGGGGGACAGGGAGTCAGCCCCAGCATTTT. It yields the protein CASSLGGTGSQPQHF.

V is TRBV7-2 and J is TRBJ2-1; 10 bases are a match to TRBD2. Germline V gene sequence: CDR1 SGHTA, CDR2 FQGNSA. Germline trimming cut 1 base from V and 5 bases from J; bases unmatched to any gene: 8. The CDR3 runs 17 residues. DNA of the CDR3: TGTGCCAGCAGCTTAGACGTACTAGCGGGAACTGACAATGAGCAGTTCTTC. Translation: CASSLDVLAGTDNEQFF.

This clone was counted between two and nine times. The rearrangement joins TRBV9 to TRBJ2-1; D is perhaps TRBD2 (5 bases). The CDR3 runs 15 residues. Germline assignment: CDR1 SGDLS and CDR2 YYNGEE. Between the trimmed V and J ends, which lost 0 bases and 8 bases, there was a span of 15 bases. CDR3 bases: TGTGCCAGCAGCGTAGGGGTCCTAGAGGGCGATGAGCAGTTCTTC. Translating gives CASSVGVLEGDEQFF.

DNA for the CDR3: TGTGCCTGCCAGCCACGGACAGGCAATTCACCCCTCCACTTT. This translates into CACQPRTGNSPLHF. This rearrangement joins TRBV30 to TRBJ1-6; 7 nucleotides align to TRBD1. V lost 6 bases to trimming and J lost 7 bases; unmatched junction nucleotides: 9. CDR1 and CDR2 from the germline V gene are GTSNPN and SVGIG (reference sequence). The CDR3 totals 14 residues.

CDR3 amino acids: CASSLVQGWPDSYNEQFF. CDR3 DNA sequence: TGTGCCAGCAGCCTCGTTCAGGGGTGGCCCGATTCCTACAATGAGCAGTTCTTC. The J gene is TRBJ2-1, the V gene TRBV11-2; D perhaps matches TRBD1 (6 bases). The CDR3 consists of 18 residues. Germline V CDR1 and CDR2: SGHAT, FQNNGV. V gave up 5 bases and J gave up 1 base, with 21 bases separating them.